A selection of T cell receptor beta chains follows, all from one sample in a study of response to subunit inactivated influenza vaccine. Each CDR3 protein is one row after TCRdb ran MiXCR on the RT-PCR reads. The profile covers roughly 760,000 distinct CDR3 sequences, with around 21% appearing a single time and roughly 10% taken by the ten largest. Sequencing was performed on PBMCs from blood, taken about 5 days after vaccination. Every receptor here comes from a man aged 50 to 60 who received an inactivated influenza vaccine. CDR3s include the opening cysteine and the closing phenylalanine or tryptophan. Each record gives: CDR3 protein, CDR3 DNA, D gene, clone size, V gene, J gene. D genes are given only for firm matches. Where a row states a size, it is once, few, many or the class of an expanded clone; other rows omit it.

CDR3: CASSRGTGLYNEQFF; DNA: TGTGCCAGCAGTAGGGGGACGGGACTCTACAATGAGCAGTTCTTC; D: -; size: many; V: TRBV12-3/TRBV12-4; J: TRBJ2-1
CDR3: CASSLARGHLYF; DNA: TGTGCCAGCAGCCTCGCGAGGGGGCACTTGTACTTC; D: TRBD1; size: -; V: TRBV6-2/TRBV6-3; J: TRBJ2-4
CDR3: CSASREGRGTQYF; DNA: TGCAGTGCTAGCAGGGAGGGTAGGGGGACCCAGTACTTC; D: TRBD2; size: few; V: TRBV20-1; J: TRBJ2-5
CDR3: CASSSGRPVETQYF; DNA: TGTGCCAGCAGTAGCGGGAGACCGGTAGAGACCCAGTACTTC; D: TRBD2; size: few; V: TRBV6-1; J: TRBJ2-5
CDR3: CASSLATADYEQYF; DNA: TGTGCCAGCAGCTTAGCCACAGCAGACTACGAGCAGTACTTC; D: -; size: many; V: TRBV7-2; J: TRBJ2-7
CDR3: CSVEVRIEGRTEAFF; DNA: TGCAGCGTTGAGGTTAGAATTGAGGGGAGGACTGAAGCTTTCTTT; D: -; size: few; V: TRBV29-1; J: TRBJ1-1
CDR3: CSVETPHSSYNEQFF; DNA: TGCAGCGTTGAGACGCCACATAGCTCCTACAATGAGCAGTTCTTC; D: -; size: many; V: TRBV29-1; J: TRBJ2-1
CDR3: CASSTAGTGGYEQYF; DNA: TGTGCCAGCAGCACAGCCGGGACAGGGGGCTACGAGCAGTACTTC; D: TRBD1; size: -; V: TRBV7-9; J: TRBJ2-7
CDR3: CASSYTGGPPQHF; DNA: TGTGCCAGCAGTTATACAGGGGGCCCGCCCCAGCATTTT; D: TRBD1; size: -; V: TRBV2; J: TRBJ1-5
CDR3: CASSFNSDDNEQFF; DNA: TGTGCCAGCAGTTTTAACTCAGACGACAATGAGCAGTTCTTC; D: -; size: few; V: TRBV12-3/TRBV12-4; J: TRBJ2-1
CDR3: CASSHPTGGQETQYF; DNA: TGTGCCAGCAGTCACCCGACAGGGGGCCAAGAGACCCAGTACTTC; D: TRBD1; size: -; V: TRBV25-1; J: TRBJ2-5
CDR3: CASSSHIASTGGYF; DNA: TGTGCCAGCAGCTCCCACATCGCATCGACAGGGGGCTACTTC; D: TRBD1; size: few; V: TRBV5-8; J: TRBJ2-7
CDR3: CASSSGTATGELFF; DNA: TGCGCCAGCAGCTCCGGGACAGCGACCGGGGAGCTGTTTTTT; D: TRBD1; size: many; V: TRBV5-1; J: TRBJ2-2
CDR3: CSARQGLGEQYF; DNA: TGCAGTGCTAGACAGGGCCTCGGCGAGCAGTACTTC; D: -; size: -; V: TRBV20-1; J: TRBJ2-7
CDR3: CASSFAGGNEQYF; DNA: TGTGCCAGCAGCTTTGCAGGGGGTAACGAGCAGTACTTC; D: TRBD1; size: few; V: TRBV7-9; J: TRBJ2-7
CDR3: CASHVIQGAPNEQFF; DNA: TGTGCCAGCCACGTTATACAGGGGGCGCCCAATGAGCAGTTCTTC; D: TRBD1; size: -; V: TRBV12-3/TRBV12-4; J: TRBJ2-1
CDR3: CASSYSSGLSNTQYF; DNA: TGTGCCAGCAGTTACTCGTCGGGATTGTCAAATACGCAGTATTTT; D: -; size: once; V: TRBV6-2/TRBV6-3; J: TRBJ2-3
CDR3: CASSLSDPEQFF; DNA: TGTGCCAGCAGTTTATCGGATCCTGAGCAGTTCTTC; D: -; size: few; V: TRBV12-3/TRBV12-4; J: TRBJ2-1
CDR3: CASSPRTSERDTQYF; DNA: TGTGCCAGCAGCCCCAGGACTAGCGAACGGGATACGCAGTATTTT; D: TRBD2; size: -; V: TRBV13; J: TRBJ2-3
CDR3: CAISGPPTYEQYF; DNA: TGTGCCATCAGTGGGCCCCCAACCTACGAGCAGTACTTC; D: -; size: few; V: TRBV10-3; J: TRBJ2-7
CDR3: CSAGNGLVPFF; DNA: TGCAGTGCAGGGAACGGACTAGTTCCGTTCTTC; D: TRBD2; size: few; V: TRBV20-1; J: TRBJ2-1
CDR3: CASSLLFPSYEQYF; DNA: TGTGCCAGCAGCCTACTATTCCCCAGCTACGAGCAGTACTTC; D: -; size: -; V: TRBV6-1; J: TRBJ2-7
CDR3: CASRSGASYNQPQHF; DNA: TGTGCCAGCAGAAGCGGGGCCTCGTACAATCAGCCCCAGCATTTT; D: -; size: few; V: TRBV6-1; J: TRBJ1-5
CDR3: CASSYQGRAGELFF; DNA: TGTGCCAGCAGTTACCAGGGACGGGCCGGGGAGCTGTTTTTT; D: -; size: -; V: TRBV6-5; J: TRBJ2-2
CDR3: CASSIFGVPGANVLTF; DNA: TGTGCCAGCAGTATCTTTGGTGTGCCTGGGGCCAACGTCCTGACTTTC; D: -; size: few; V: TRBV6-1; J: TRBJ2-6
CDR3: CATSRDRAEAFF; DNA: TGTGCCACCAGCAGAGACAGAGCTGAAGCTTTCTTT; D: -; size: -; V: TRBV15; J: TRBJ1-1
CDR3: CASSYSTSGSETQYF; DNA: TGTGCCAGCAGTTACTCGACTAGCGGGAGTGAGACCCAGTACTTC; D: TRBD2; size: few; V: TRBV6-5; J: TRBJ2-5